The next 28 T cell receptor beta chains were all read from a single sample in a study of PD-L1 blockade in urothelial cancer. Sequencing was performed with immunoSEQ multiplex PCR; in TCRdb, only in-frame clones are kept and a portion is missing. Among about 87,000 clones listed, around 84% were seen once. Described time point: pretreatment peripheral blood. Sequences were derived from PBMCs, sampled around atezolizumab (anti-PD-L1) treatment. All receptors come from a man in his sixties with urothelial cancer.

The rearrangement joins TRBV27 to TRBJ2-7; 8 bases are shared with TRBD1. Germline V gives CDR1 MNHEY, CDR2 SMNVEV (reference sequence). With 3 bases clipped from V and 2 bases from J, the junction kept 6 bases outside the gene matches. This CDR3 has 15 residues. CDR3 residues: CASSLGQDFPYEQYF. As DNA, the CDR3 is TGTGCCAGCAGTTTGGGACAGGATTTCCCCTACGAGCAGTACTTC.

The rearrangement joins TRBV5-5 to TRBJ1-5; 9 nucleotides line up with TRBD1. Germline V gene data show CDR1 as SGHKS and CDR2 as YYEKEE (reference sequence). The CDR3 is made up of 15 amino acids. The V gene end was trimmed by 2 bases and the J gene end by 7 bases; junction bases not matched to a gene: 7. The CDR3 sequence: CASSLGDREDQPQHF. The DNA of the CDR3 is TGTGCCAGCAGCTTAGGGGACAGGGAAGACCAGCCCCAGCATTTT.

This clone has only a few counts. The rearrangement uses TRBV7-9 and TRBJ2-5; 11 bases line up with TRBD2. Trimming took 3 bases from V and 1 from J; bases not matched to a gene: 10. This CDR3 is built from 18 residues. Germline V gene sequence: CDR1 SEHNR, CDR2 FQNEAQ (reference sequence). This CDR3 is CASSFASGGLPTQETQYF. As DNA, the CDR3 is TGTGCCAGCAGCTTCGCTAGCGGGGGGCTCCCAACCCAAGAGACCCAGTACTTC. Complete variable domain (other parts from reference TRBV7-9 and TRBJ2-5): DTGVSQNPRHKITKRGQNVTFRCDPISEHNRLYWYRQTLGQGPEFLTYFQNEAQLEKSRLLSDRFSAERPKGSFSTLEIQRTEQGDSAMYLCASSFASGGLPTQETQYFGPGTRLLVL.

The chain is built from TRBV10-3 and TRBJ1-6; 7 bases map to TRBD1. The J segment lost 5 bases and the V segment lost 6 bases, leaving 4 bases of the junction unmatched. CDR1 and CDR2 from the germline V gene are ENHRY and SYGVKD. The CDR3 has 14 amino acids. CDR3 in amino acids: CAIRVGTDNSPLHF. CDR3 coding DNA: TGTGCCATCAGGGTAGGGACAGATAATTCACCCCTCCACTTT.

The chain links TRBV4-1 to TRBJ1-5; no definite D call. With 0 bases removed from V and 5 bases from J, the gap between germline ends came to 17 bases. Germline V gene data show CDR1 as MGHRA and CDR2 as YSYEKL. The CDR3 totals 17 residues. CDR3 region: CASSQDYSPWYYQPQHF. CDR3 sequence (DNA): TGCGCCAGCAGCCAAGATTACAGTCCTTGGTACTATCAGCCCCAGCATTTT.

Regarding this clone: At one of its ends the junction is not consistent with the germline gene, which may arise from a read error. The rearrangement links TRBV5-1 to TRBJ2-1, with TRBD1 matching over 10 bases. Germline CDR1 is SGHRS and CDR2 is YFSETQ. The CDR3 is 15 amino acids. The chain's CDR3 is CASSPGPGQGTSLVF. In DNA form, the CDR3 reads TGCGCCAGCAGCCCCGGCCCGGGACAGGGGACTTCTTTAGTCTTC.

Written as DNA, the CDR3 is TGTGCCAGCAGCGTAGGGGGGACAGGGGGGAATGAGCAGTTCTTC. Protein product: CASSVGGTGGNEQFF. This chain uses TRBV9 with TRBJ2-1, with TRBD1 identical over 11 bases. Trimming at V came to 0 bases and at J to 7 bases, leaving 3 bases not matched to a gene. The CDR3 loop spans 15 amino acids. Germline-derived CDR1 and CDR2 are SGDLS and YYNGEE.

V is TRBV7-9 and J is TRBJ1-4, with D maybe TRBD1 (5 bases). The CDR3 sequence is 15 residues long. Germline V CDR1 and CDR2: SEHNR, FQNEAQ (reference sequence). V dropped 6 bases and J dropped 5 bases, with 16 bases sitting between them. The CDR3 here is CASSWDWLRNEKLFF. DNA of the CDR3: TGTGCCAGCAGTTGGGACTGGCTAAGAAATGAAAAACTGTTTTTT.

In this sample, this clone turned up once. This CDR3 reads CASSLMPSGAGGEQYF. As DNA, the CDR3 is TGTGCCAGCAGCTTGATGCCTAGCGGAGCCGGAGGCGAGCAGTACTTC. The chain uses TRBV7-2 and TRBJ2-7; 7 nucleotides line up with TRBD2. The CDR3 consists of 16 residues. Trimming took 3 bases from V and 6 from J; bases not matched to a gene: 14. CDR1 SGHTA and CDR2 FQGNSA come from the germline V gene.

The gene calls are TRBV7-2 and TRBJ2-2; the match to TRBD2 covers 12 bases. Germline V lookup: CDR1 SGHTA, CDR2 FQGNSA. The CDR3 is 19 residues long. With 5 bases clipped from V and 5 bases from J, the junction kept 15 bases outside the gene matches. The CDR3 loop reads CASSHRASGGGPGTGELFF. Written as DNA, the CDR3 is TGTGCCAGCAGCCATCGGGCTAGCGGGGGGGGACCAGGTACCGGGGAGCTGTTTTTT.

The chain carries TRBV11-2 and TRBJ2-7, with 7 bases aligning to TRBD1. This CDR3 has 15 amino acids. Trimming removed 1 base from V and 4 bases from J; junction bases left unmatched: 7. Per the germline V gene, CDR1 is SGHAT and CDR2 is FQNNGV. The DNA of the CDR3 is TGTGCCAGCAGCTTAGTACAGGGGCCACTTTACGAGCAGTACTTC. Residues: CASSLVQGPLYEQYF. The full variable domain, rest sourced from reference TRBV11-2 and TRBJ2-7, is EAGVAQSPRYKIIEKRQSVAFWCNPISGHATLYWYQQILGQGPKLLIQFQNNGVVDDSQLPKDRFSAERLKGVDSTLKIQPAKLEDSAVYLCASSLVQGPLYEQYFGPGTRLTVT.

The gene calls are TRBV6-1 and TRBJ1-5; 7 positions match TRBD1. The trim removed 6 bases at V and 9 bases at J, leaving 14 bases unmatched. Germline CDR1 is MNHNS and CDR2 is SASEGT. This CDR3 contains 15 residues. The DNA for the CDR3 is TGTGCCAGCAGCTCGGGGACAGACTCTTCTCGGCCCCAGCATTTT. This gives the protein CASSSGTDSSRPQHF.

This chain joins TRBV4-3 and TRBJ1-4; possibly TRBD1 for D (5 bases). The V and J ends lost 1 base and 8 bases respectively, with 17 bases between them. The germline gives CDR1 LGHNA, CDR2 YSLEER. CDR3 length equals 16 residues. CDR3 sequence: CASSQGQTTPGEKLFF. CDR3 bases: TGCGCCAGCAGCCAAGGACAGACAACCCCCGGAGAAAAACTGTTTTTT.

This sequence joins TRBV18 and TRBJ2-7, with D possibly being TRBD2 (6 bases). This CDR3 comprises 12 residues. Trimming removed 3 bases from V and 7 bases from J, with 10 bases in between. Germline V gene sequence: CDR1 KGHSH, CDR2 LQKENI. The CDR3 coding sequence is TGTGCCAGCTCACCCTCCCGGGAGGAGCAGTACTTC. This encodes CASSPSREEQYF.

In its sample, this clone was seen once. The rearrangement links TRBV10-2 to TRBJ2-7; 13 bases align to TRBD2. Germline V gene sequence: CDR1 WSHSY, CDR2 SAAADI. V shed 5 bases, J shed 9 bases, and the junction held 10 bases outside the gene matches. The CDR3 has 15 residues. The CDR3 DNA sequence: TGCGCCAGCAGTTCCGGGACTAGCGGGGAAATGGGGCAGTACTTC. Protein sequence: CASSSGTSGEMGQYF.

The chain is built from TRBV7-2 and TRBJ2-7; 8 bases line up with TRBD1. There are 14 residues in the CDR3. Trimming took 0 bases from V and 12 from J; bases not matched to a gene: 10. CDR1 is SGHTA and CDR2 is FQGNSA in the germline V gene. DNA for the CDR3: TGTGCCAGCAGCTTAGCCTGGCAGGGGGCCCCTCCGTACTTC. It specifies CASSLAWQGAPPYF.

The CDR3 spells CASSLGRNPGTNTGELFF. CDR3 sequence (DNA): TGTGCCAGCAGCTTAGGGCGGAACCCGGGGACTAACACCGGGGAGCTGTTTTTT. V usage is TRBV7-9 and J usage is TRBJ2-2; tentatively, D is TRBD2 (6 bases). The V end lost 1 base, the J end lost 2 bases, and 17 bases lay between the germline ends. The V gene's germline CDR1 is SEHNR and CDR2 FQNEAQ (reference sequence). This CDR3 has 18 amino acids.

This clone has just a few counts. The chain has TRBV15 and TRBJ1-5; D is perhaps TRBD1 (5 bases). The CDR3 length is 14 residues. The ends were cut back, 1 base at V and 5 bases at J, with 9 bases in the middle. Germline V gene sequence: CDR1 LNHNV, CDR2 YYDKDF (reference sequence). The CDR3 spells CATSRGLGDQPQHF. The CDR3 coding sequence is TGTGCCACCAGCAGAGGCCTAGGGGATCAGCCCCAGCATTTT.

The V gene is TRBV23-1, the J gene TRBJ2-6; TRBD1 agrees at 9 bases. TRBV23-1 is an ORF; its function is uncertain. Germline trimming cut 4 bases from V and 0 bases from J; bases unmatched to any gene: 10. The CDR3 is 19 residues long. CDR3 nucleotides: TGCGCCAGCAGTCTTTGGACCGGGACAGGGCGCTCTGGGGCCAACGTCCTGACTTTC. Residues: CASSLWTGTGRSGANVLTF.

This sequence joins TRBV11-2 and TRBJ1-2; D gene ambiguous. Germline V CDR1 and CDR2: SGHAT, FQNNGV. The CDR3 loop spans 15 amino acids. V lost 2 bases and J 0 bases, leaving 10 bases between the germline ends. The CDR3 DNA reads TGTGCCAGCAGCTTACAACCGACAACTAACTATGGCTACACCTTC. Translating it yields CASSLQPTTNYGYTF.

This clone was detected only once. The chain uses TRBV7-7 and TRBJ2-3; the match to TRBD1 covers 8 bases. The CDR3 is made up of 14 amino acids. After removal of 5 bases from V and 4 bases from J, the junction contained 5 bases not matched to a gene. From germline, CDR1 is SSHAT and CDR2 FNYEAQ (reference sequence). In DNA form, the CDR3 reads TGTGCCAGCAGCCCCTGGACAGGGCCAGATACGCAGTATTTT. As protein: CASSPWTGPDTQYF.

The chain combines TRBV18 with TRBJ2-2, with 10 bases that match TRBD2. There are 17 residues in the CDR3. The germline gives CDR1 KGHSH, CDR2 LQKENI. Unmatched junction bases numbered 8, after V lost 1 base and J lost 6 bases. The CDR3 DNA is TGTGCCAGCTCACCACTTCTAGCGGGGGTGTCCGCCGGGGAGCTGTTTTTT. Translating gives CASSPLLAGVSAGELFF.

The table lists this clone with a few counts. This chain connects TRBV7-9 to TRBJ2-7; 7 bases are a match to TRBD2. The junction had 10 bases not matched to a gene; V was cut back by 5 bases and J by 6 bases. This CDR3 region has 14 residues. Germline lookup yields CDR1 SEHNR and CDR2 FQNEAQ (reference sequence). The CDR3 region is CASSANPGEGEQYF. CDR3 DNA: TGTGCCAGCAGCGCCAACCCGGGGGAGGGCGAGCAGTACTTC. Full variable domain (missing parts from reference TRBV7-9 and TRBJ2-7): DTGVSQNPRHKITKRGQNVTFRCDPISEHNRLYWYRQTLGQGPEFLTYFQNEAQLEKSRLLSDRFSAERPKGSFSTLEIQRTEQGDSAMYLCASSANPGEGEQYFGPGTRLTVT.

V and J are TRBV5-1 and TRBJ2-1, with 11 bases aligning to TRBD2. This CDR3 region has 17 residues. Trimming took 4 bases from V and 0 from J; bases not matched to a gene: 6. Germline-derived CDR1 and CDR2 are SGHRS and YFSETQ. The CDR3 DNA reads as TGCGCCAGCAGCATAGGTAGCGGGGGGGACTCCTACAATGAGCAGTTCTTC. This encodes CASSIGSGGDSYNEQFF.

The V and J genes are TRBV27 and TRBJ2-3, with 7 bases identical to TRBD1. The CDR3 contains 15 residues. Germline lookup yields CDR1 MNHEY and CDR2 SMNVEV (reference sequence). Trimming took 6 bases from V and 3 from J; bases not matched to a gene: 9. The CDR3 DNA follows: TGTGCCAGCAGACCGGGACAGAAATTAACAGATACGCAGTATTTT. Protein: CASRPGQKLTDTQYF.

The V call is TRBV7-9, the J call TRBJ2-5; perhaps TRBD1 as D (6 bases). The DNA matches TRBJ2-7 better at its end, which makes the J call doubtful. This CDR3 has 14 amino acids. Germline V gives CDR1 SEHNR, CDR2 FQNEAQ (reference sequence). The DNA for the CDR3 is TGTGCCAGCAGCCGGACAGTTATATCCTACGAGCAGTACTTC. Amino acids: CASSRTVISYEQYF.

The chain recombines TRBV2 with TRBJ1-5; no clear D gene. Trimming removed 3 bases at V and 4 bases at J, with 10 bases between. CDR1 and CDR2 from the germline V gene are SNHLY and FYNNEI. The CDR3 has 14 residues. The CDR3 spells CASSEGGSNQPQHF. The CDR3 region has the DNA TGTGCCAGCAGTGAGGGAGGGAGTAATCAGCCCCAGCATTTT.

The V call is TRBV6-1, the J call TRBJ2-3; TRBD1 matches at 9 bases. In germline, CDR1 is MNHNS, CDR2 SASEGT. Trimming at V came to 3 bases and at J to 2 bases, leaving 3 bases not matched to a gene. The CDR3 runs 15 residues. In DNA form, the CDR3 reads TGTGCCAGCAGTGACGGACAGGGGACCACAGATACGCAGTATTTT. This sequence encodes CASSDGQGTTDTQYF.